A selection of T cell receptor beta chains follows, all from one sample in a study of beta chain features in type 1 diabetes. Sequenced by immunoSEQ multiplex PCR; TCRdb stores in-frame clones only, minus some. The sample has roughly 160,000 clones, 7.8% seen once. Sequencing was carried out using central memory CD4+ T cells from blood. These receptors all come from a middle-aged woman with type 1 diabetes. CDR3s include the opening cysteine and the closing phenylalanine or tryptophan. The D gene is left open where the match is weak. A clone size is listed for some rows: how often the clone was seen (once, few, many), or a class if it is expanded.

d_gene | j_gene | v_gene | abundance | CDR3nt | CDR3aa
- | TRBJ1-1 | TRBV6-1 | - | TGTGCCAGCAACGAAGGGGCTAGGATCACTTTCTTT | CASNEGARITFF
- | TRBJ2-7 | TRBV28 | few | TGTGCCAGTATGACAGGCTACGAGCAGTACTTC | CASMTGYEQYF
TRBD2 | TRBJ2-2 | TRBV19 | - | TGTGCCAGTAGTATCACCTGGACTAGTATCACCGGGGAGCTGTTTTTT | CASSITWTSITGELFF
TRBD1 | TRBJ2-5 | TRBV29-1 | - | TGCAGCGTCCTCGCGGACAGGTCGAGGGGGTTCCAAGAGACCCAGTACTTC | CSVLADRSRGFQETQYF
TRBD1 | TRBJ2-2 | TRBV5-1 | - | TGCGCCAGCAAAACCCTGGGGACAGGGCGGAACATCGGGGAGCTGTTTTTT | CASKTLGTGRNIGELFF
- | TRBJ2-7 | TRBV6-6 | few | TGTGCCGCGAAGCAGGGGCGCGAGCAGTACTTC | CAAKQGREQYF
TRBD1 | TRBJ1-5 | TRBV28 | few | TGTGCCAGCAGGTCAGGACAGGGCTACAATCAGCCCCAGCATTTT | CASRSGQGYNQPQHF
TRBD2 | TRBJ2-5 | TRBV7-9 | few | TGTGCCAGCAGCCAAGATCGGACTAGCGGGAGTGAGACCCAGTACTTC | CASSQDRTSGSETQYF
TRBD1 | TRBJ1-1 | TRBV7-9 | - | TGTGCCAGCAGCCCCAGGGGGGAGAACACTGAAGCTTTCTTT | CASSPRGENTEAFF
- | TRBJ2-7 | TRBV6-5 | - | TGTGCCAGCAGGTCACCGAGGGGGACCTCCTACGAGCAGTACTTC | CASRSPRGTSYEQYF
- | TRBJ2-1 | TRBV11-3 | - | TGTGCCAGCAGCCCGACTAGACAGAATGAGCAGTTCTTC | CASSPTRQNEQFF
- | TRBJ1-5 | TRBV2 | - | TGTGCCAGCAGTGAACAACTTCCTAATCAGCCCCAGCATTTT | CASSEQLPNQPQHF
TRBD1 | TRBJ1-6 | TRBV6-5 | few | TGTGCCAGCAGTCGGGACAGAAACTATAATTCACCCCTCCACTTT | CASSRDRNYNSPLHF
TRBD2 | TRBJ2-1 | TRBV5-1 | few | TGCGCCAGCAGCTTGCTTACTAGCGGGGCCAATGAGCAGTTCTTC | CASSLLTSGANEQFF
TRBD1 | TRBJ1-2 | TRBV25-1 | - | TGTGCCAGCAGTCCCCCCGGGGACAGTGGCGGCTACACCTTC | CASSPPGDSGGYTF
TRBD1 | TRBJ2-7 | TRBV5-4 | - | TGTGCCAGCAGCACCGGGACAGGGCCTTACGAGCAGTACTTC | CASSTGTGPYEQYF
TRBD2 | TRBJ2-1 | TRBV5-4 | - | TGTGCCAGCAGCTTGGGCGGGGGGACCTCCTACAATGAGCAGTTCTTC | CASSLGGGTSYNEQFF
TRBD1 | TRBJ2-7 | TRBV10-3 | - | TGTGCCAGCAGTTGGGGACAGCTAGCCTACGAGCAGTACTTC | CASSWGQLAYEQYF
TRBD1 | TRBJ1-1 | TRBV2 | few | TGTGCCAGCATCCGACAGGGGTGGAACACTGAAGCTTTCTTT | CASIRQGWNTEAFF
- | TRBJ2-7 | TRBV28 | - | TGTGCCAGCAGTTTCCAACAGTACGAGCAGTACTTC | CASSFQQYEQYF